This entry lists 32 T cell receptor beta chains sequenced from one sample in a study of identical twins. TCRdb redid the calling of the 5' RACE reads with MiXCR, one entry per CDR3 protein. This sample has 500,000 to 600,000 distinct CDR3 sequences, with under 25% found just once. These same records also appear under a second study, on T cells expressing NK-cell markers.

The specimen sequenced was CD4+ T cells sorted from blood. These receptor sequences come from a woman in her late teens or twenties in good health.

The CDR3 region has the DNA TGTGCCAGCAGCCAAGTATTTGCCGGCGAAGCTTTCTTT. This translates into CASSQVFAGEAFF. This chain links TRBV3-1 with TRBJ1-1; D gene ambiguous. The CDR3 runs to 13 residues. CDR1 and CDR2 from the germline V gene are LGHDT and YNNKEL (reference sequence). The V gene lost 1 base and the J gene lost 8 bases, with 11 bases spanning the gap.

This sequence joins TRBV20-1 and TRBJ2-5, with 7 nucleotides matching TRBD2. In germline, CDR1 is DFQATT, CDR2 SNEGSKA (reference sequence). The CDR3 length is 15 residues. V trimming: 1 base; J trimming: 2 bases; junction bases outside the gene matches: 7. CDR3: CSARVGSGLQETQYF. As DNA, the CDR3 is TGCAGTGCTAGAGTTGGTAGCGGGCTACAAGAGACCCAGTACTTC.

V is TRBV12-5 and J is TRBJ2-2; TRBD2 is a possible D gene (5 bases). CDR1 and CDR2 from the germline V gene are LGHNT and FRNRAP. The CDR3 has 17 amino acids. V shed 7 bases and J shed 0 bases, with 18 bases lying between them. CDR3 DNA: TGTGCTAGTGATCCCAGTAGCGTACCAGCGAACACCGGGGAGCTGTTTTTT. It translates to CASDPSSVPANTGELFF.

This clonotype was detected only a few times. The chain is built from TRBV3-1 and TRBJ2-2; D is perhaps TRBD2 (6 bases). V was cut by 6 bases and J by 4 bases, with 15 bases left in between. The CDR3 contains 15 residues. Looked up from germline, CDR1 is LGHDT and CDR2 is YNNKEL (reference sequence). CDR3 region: CASRQTGGATGELFF. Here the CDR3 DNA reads TGTGCCAGCAGGCAAACAGGCGGGGCCACCGGGGAGCTGTTTTTT. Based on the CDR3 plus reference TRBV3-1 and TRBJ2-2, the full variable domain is DTAVSQTPKYLVTQMGNDKSIKCEQNLGHDTMYWYKQDSKKFLKIMFSYNNKELIINETVPNRFSPKSPDKAHLNLHINSLELGDSAVYFCASRQTGGATGELFFGEGSRLTVL.

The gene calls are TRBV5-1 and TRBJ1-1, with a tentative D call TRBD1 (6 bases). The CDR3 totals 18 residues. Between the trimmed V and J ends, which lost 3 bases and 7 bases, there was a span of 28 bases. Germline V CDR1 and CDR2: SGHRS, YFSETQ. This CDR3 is CASSSSRSFRGRGIEAFF. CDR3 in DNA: TGCGCCAGCAGCTCTTCACGTTCCTTCCGGGGCAGGGGCATTGAAGCTTTCTTT. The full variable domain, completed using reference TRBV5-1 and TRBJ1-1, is KAGVTQTPRYLIKTRGQQVTLSCSPISGHRSVSWYQQTPGQGLQFLFEYFSETQRNKGNFPGRFSGRQFSNSRSEMNVSTLELGDSALYLCASSSSRSFRGRGIEAFFGQGTRLTVV.

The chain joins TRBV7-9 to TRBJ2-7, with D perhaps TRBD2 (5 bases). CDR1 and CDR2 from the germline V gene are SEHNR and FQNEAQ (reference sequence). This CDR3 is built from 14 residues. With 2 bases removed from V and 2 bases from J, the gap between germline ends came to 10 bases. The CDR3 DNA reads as TGTGCCAGCAGCTTAAATGGCGGGCCCTACGAGCAGTACTTC. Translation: CASSLNGGPYEQYF.

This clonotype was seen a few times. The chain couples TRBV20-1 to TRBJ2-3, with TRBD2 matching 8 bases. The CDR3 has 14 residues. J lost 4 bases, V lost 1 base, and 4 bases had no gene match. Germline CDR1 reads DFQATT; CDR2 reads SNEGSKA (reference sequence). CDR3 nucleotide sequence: TGCAGTGCTAGAGTCGGGAGGGCCCCAGATACGCAGTATTTT. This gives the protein CSARVGRAPDTQYF.

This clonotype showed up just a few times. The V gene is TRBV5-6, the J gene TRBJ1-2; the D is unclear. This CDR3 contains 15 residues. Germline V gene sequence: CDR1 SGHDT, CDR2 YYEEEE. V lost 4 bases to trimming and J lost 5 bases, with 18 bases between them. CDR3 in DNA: TGTGCCAGCAGCCCCGGACCTCAACCCTCATATGGCTACACCTTC. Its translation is CASSPGPQPSYGYTF. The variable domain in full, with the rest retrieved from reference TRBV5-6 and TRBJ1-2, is DAGVTQSPTHLIKTRGQQVTLRCSPKSGHDTVSWYQQALGQGPQFIFQYYEEEERQRGNFPDRFSGHQFPNYSSELNVNALLLGDSALYLCASSPGPQPSYGYTFGSGTRLTVV.

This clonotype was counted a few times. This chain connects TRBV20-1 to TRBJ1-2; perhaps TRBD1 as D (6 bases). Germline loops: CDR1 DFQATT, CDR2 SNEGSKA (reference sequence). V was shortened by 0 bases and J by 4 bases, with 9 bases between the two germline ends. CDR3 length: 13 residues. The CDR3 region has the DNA TGCAGTGCTAGAGATATAGGGGGCTATGGCTACACCTTC. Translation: CSARDIGGYGYTF.

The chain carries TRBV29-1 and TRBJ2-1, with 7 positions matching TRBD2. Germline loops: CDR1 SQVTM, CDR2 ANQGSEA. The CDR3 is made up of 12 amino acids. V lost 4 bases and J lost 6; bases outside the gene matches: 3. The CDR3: CSVAASGNEQFF. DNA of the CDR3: TGCAGCGTTGCAGCTAGCGGCAATGAGCAGTTCTTC.

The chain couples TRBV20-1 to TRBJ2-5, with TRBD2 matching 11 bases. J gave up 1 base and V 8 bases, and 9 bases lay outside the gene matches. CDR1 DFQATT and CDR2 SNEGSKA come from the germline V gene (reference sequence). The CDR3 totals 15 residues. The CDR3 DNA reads TGCAGTAATAGCCTTAGCGGGAGGGCCCAAGAGACCCAGTACTTC. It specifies CSNSLSGRAQETQYF.

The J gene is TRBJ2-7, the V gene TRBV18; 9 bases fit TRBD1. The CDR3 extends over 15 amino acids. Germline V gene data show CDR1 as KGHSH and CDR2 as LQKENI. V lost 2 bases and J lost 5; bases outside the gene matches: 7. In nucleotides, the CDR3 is TGTGCCAGCTCACCAACCCGGGACAGGGTCCACGAGCAGTACTTC. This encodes CASSPTRDRVHEQYF.

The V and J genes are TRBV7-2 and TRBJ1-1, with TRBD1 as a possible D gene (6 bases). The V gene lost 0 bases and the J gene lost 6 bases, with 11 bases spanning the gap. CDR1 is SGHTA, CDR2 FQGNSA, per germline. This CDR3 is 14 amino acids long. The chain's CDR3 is CASSLATGRAEAFF. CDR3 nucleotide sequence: TGTGCCAGCAGCTTAGCAACAGGGCGGGCTGAAGCTTTCTTT. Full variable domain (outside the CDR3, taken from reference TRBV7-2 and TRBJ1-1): GAGVSQSPSNKVTEKGKDVELRCDPISGHTALYWYRQSLGQGLEFLIYFQGNSAPDKSGLPSDRFSAERTGGSVSTLTIQRTQQEDSAVYLCASSLATGRAEAFFGQGTRLTVV.

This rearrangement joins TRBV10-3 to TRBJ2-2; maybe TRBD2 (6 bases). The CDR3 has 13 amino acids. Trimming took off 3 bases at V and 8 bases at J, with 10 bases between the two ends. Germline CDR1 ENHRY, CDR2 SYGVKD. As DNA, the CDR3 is TGTGCCATCAGTGAAACGGGGGTAGGGGAGCTGTTTTTT. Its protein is CAISETGVGELFF.

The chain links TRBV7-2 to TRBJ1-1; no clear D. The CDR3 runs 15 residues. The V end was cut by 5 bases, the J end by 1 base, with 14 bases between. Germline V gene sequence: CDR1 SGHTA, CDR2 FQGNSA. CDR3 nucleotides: TGTGCCAGCAGCCCTCGTTGGGGAGAGAACACTGAAGCTTTCTTT. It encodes CASSPRWGENTEAFF.

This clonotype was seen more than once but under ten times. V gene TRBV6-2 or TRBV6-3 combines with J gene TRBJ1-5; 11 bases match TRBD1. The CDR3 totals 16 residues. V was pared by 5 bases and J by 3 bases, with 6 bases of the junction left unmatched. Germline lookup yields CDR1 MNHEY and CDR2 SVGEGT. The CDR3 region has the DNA TGTGCCAGCAGTAGGACAGGGGGCGTCCACAATCAGCCCCAGCATTTT. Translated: CASSRTGGVHNQPQHF.

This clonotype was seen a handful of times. The CDR3 is CASSLGARGSSGANVLTF. The CDR3 coding sequence is TGTGCCAGCAGCCTAGGGGCCAGGGGAAGCTCTGGGGCCAACGTCCTGACTTTC. The chain is built from TRBV7-8 and TRBJ2-6; TRBD1 is a possible D gene (6 bases). The CDR3 has 18 amino acids. V lost 5 bases, J lost 0 bases, and 17 bases lay in between. Germline V gene sequence: CDR1 SGHVS, CDR2 FQNEAQ.

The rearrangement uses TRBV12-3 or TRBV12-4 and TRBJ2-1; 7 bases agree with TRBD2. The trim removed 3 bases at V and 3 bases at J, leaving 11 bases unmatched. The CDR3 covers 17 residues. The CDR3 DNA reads TGTGCCAGCAGTTTGGAAGCAGGCGGGGGAGTCTACAATGAGCAGTTCTTC. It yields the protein CASSLEAGGGVYNEQFF.

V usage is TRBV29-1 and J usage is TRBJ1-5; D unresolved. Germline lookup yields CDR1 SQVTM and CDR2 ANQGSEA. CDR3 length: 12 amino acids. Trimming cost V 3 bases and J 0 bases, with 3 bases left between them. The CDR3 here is CSVDVSNQPQHF. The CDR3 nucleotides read TGCAGCGTTGATGTTAGCAATCAGCCCCAGCATTTT.

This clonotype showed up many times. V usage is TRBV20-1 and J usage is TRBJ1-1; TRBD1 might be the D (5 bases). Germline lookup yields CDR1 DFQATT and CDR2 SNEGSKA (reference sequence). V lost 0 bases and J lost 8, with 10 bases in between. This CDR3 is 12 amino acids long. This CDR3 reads CSARDLRGEAFF. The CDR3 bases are TGCAGTGCTAGAGATCTGAGGGGCGAAGCTTTCTTT.

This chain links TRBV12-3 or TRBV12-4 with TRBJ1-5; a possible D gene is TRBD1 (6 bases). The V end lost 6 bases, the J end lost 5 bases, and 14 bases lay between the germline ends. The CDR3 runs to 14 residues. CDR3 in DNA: TGTGCCAGCAGCCTTCAGGGGAGGGATCAGCCCCAGCATTTT. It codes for CASSLQGRDQPQHF.

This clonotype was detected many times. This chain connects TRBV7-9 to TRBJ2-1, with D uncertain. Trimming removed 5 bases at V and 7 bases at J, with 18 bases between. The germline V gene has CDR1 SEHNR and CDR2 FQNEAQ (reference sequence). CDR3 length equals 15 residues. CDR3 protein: CASSPFSQLNNEQFF. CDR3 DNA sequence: TGTGCCAGCAGCCCCTTTAGTCAGCTTAATAATGAGCAGTTCTTC.

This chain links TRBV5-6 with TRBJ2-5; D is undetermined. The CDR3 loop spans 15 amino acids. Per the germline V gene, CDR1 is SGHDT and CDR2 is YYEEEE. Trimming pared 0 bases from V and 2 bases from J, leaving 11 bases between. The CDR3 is CASSLAQSQQETQYF. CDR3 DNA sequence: TGTGCCAGCAGCTTGGCTCAGTCACAGCAAGAGACCCAGTACTTC.

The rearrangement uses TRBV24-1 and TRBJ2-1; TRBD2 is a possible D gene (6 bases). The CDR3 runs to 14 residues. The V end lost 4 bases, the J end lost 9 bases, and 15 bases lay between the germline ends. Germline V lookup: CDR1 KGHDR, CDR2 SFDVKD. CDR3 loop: CATSDRGTGGEQFF. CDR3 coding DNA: TGTGCCACCAGTGACCGAGGGACCGGGGGTGAGCAGTTCTTC.

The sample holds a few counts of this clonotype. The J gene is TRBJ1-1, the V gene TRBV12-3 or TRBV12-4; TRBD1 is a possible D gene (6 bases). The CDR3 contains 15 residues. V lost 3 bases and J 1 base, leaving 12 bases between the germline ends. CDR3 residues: CASSFGGPGNTEAFF. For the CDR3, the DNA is TGTGCCAGCAGTTTCGGGGGGCCCGGGAACACTGAAGCTTTCTTT.

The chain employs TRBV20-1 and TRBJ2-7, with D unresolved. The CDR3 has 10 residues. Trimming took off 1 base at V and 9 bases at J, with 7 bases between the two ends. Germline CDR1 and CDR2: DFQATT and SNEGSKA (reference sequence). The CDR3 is CSARGGAQYF. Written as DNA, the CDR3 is TGCAGTGCTAGAGGGGGTGCGCAGTACTTC.

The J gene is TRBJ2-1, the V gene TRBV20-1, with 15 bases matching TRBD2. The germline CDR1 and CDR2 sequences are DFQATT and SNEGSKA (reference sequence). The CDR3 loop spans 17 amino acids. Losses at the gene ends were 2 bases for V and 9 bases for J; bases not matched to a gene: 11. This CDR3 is CSARLRRTSGRALEQFF. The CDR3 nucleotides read TGCAGTGCTAGACTACGTAGGACTAGCGGGAGGGCCCTTGAGCAGTTCTTC.

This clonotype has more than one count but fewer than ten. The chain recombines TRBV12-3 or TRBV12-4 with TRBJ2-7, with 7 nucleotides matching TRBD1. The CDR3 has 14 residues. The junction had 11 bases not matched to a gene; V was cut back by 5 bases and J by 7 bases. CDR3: CASSRQGTTREQYF. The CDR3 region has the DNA TGTGCCAGCAGTCGACAGGGTACAACGAGGGAGCAGTACTTC.

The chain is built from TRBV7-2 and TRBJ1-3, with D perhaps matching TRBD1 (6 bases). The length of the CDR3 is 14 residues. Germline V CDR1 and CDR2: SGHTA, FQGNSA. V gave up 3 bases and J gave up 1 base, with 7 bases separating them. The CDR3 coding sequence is TGTGCCAGCAGCTTGACAGGTTCTGGAAACACCATATATTTT. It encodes CASSLTGSGNTIYF.

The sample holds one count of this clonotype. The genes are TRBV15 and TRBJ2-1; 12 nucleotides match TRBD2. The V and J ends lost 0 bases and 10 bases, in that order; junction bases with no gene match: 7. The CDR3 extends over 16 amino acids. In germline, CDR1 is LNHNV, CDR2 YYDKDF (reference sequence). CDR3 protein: CATSRDSSGRDPEQFF. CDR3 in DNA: TGTGCCACCAGCAGAGACTCTAGCGGGAGGGATCCGGAGCAGTTCTTC.

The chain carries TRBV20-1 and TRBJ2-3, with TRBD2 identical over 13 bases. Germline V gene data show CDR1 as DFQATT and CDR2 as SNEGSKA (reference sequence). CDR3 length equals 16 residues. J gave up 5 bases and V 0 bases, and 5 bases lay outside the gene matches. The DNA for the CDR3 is TGCAGTGCTAGAGATCGACTAGCGGGAGGAAAAGATACGCAGTATTTT. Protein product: CSARDRLAGGKDTQYF.

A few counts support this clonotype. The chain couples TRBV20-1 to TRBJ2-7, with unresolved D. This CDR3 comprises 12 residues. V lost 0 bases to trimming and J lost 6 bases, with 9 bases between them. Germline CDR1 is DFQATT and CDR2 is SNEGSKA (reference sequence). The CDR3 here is CSARDLLSEQYF. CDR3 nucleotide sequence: TGCAGTGCTAGAGACCTACTCTCCGAGCAGTACTTC.